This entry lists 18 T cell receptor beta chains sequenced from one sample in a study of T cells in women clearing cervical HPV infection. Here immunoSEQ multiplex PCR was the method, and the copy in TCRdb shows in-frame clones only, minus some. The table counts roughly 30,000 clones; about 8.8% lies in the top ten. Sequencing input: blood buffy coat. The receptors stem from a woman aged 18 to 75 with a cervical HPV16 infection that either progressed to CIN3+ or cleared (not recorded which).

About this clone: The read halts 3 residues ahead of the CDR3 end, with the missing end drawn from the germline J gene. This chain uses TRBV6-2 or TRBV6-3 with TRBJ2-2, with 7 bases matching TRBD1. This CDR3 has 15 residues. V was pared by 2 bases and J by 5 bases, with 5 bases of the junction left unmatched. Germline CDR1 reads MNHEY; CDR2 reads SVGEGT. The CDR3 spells CASSYPGRGTGELFF. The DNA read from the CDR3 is TGTGCCAGCAGTTACCCCGGCAGGGGGACCGGGGAG.

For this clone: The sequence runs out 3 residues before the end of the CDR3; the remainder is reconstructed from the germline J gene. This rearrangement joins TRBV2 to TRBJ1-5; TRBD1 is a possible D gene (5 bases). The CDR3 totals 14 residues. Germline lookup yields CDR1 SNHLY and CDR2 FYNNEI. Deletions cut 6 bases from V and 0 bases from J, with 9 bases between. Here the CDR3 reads CASRLGLSNQPQHF. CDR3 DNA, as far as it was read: TGTGCCAGCAGATTGGGGCTTAGCAATCAGCCC.

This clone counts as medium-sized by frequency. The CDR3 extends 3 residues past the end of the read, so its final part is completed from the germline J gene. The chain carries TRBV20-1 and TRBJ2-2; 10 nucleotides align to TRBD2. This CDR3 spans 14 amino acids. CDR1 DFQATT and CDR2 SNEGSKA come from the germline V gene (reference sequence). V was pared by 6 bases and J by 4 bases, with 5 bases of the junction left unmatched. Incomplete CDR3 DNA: TGCAGTGCGACGACTAGCGGGTTCACCGGGGAG. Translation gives CSATTSGFTGE. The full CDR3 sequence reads CSATTSGFTGELFF.

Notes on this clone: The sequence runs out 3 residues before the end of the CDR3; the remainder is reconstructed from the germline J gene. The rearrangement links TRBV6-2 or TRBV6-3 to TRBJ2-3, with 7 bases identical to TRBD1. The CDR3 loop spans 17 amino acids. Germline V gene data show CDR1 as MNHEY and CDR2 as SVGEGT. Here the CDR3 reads CASSSSRGYSSNQPQYF. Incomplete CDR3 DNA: TGTGCCAGCAGTTCATCCAGGGGGTATAGTAGCAATCAGCCG.

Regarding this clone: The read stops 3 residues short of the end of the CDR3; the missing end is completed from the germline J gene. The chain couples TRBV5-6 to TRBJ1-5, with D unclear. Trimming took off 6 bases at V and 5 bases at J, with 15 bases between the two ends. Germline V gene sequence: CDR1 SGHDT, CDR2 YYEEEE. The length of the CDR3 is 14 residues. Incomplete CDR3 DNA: TGTGCCAGCACCACTTCCCGTAGTCATCAGCCC. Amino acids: CASTTSRSHQP. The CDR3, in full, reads CASTTSRSHQPQHF.

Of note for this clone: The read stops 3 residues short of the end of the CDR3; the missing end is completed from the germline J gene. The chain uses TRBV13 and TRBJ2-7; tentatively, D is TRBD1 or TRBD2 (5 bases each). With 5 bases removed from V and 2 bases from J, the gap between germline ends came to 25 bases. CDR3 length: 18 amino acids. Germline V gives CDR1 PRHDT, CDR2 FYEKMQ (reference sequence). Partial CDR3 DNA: TGTGCCAGCAGCCCCCTGCGAGAGGGAAGGGGCGACACCTACGAG. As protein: CASSPLREGRGDTYE. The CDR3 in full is CASSPLREGRGDTYEQYF.

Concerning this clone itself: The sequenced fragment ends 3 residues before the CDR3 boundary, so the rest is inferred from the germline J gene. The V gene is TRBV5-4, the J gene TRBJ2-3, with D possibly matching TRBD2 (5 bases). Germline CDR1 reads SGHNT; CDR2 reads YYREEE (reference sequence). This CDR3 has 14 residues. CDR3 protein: CASSSSGGPGSQYF. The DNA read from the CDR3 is TGTGCCAGCAGCTCAAGCGGAGGCCCCGGGTCG.

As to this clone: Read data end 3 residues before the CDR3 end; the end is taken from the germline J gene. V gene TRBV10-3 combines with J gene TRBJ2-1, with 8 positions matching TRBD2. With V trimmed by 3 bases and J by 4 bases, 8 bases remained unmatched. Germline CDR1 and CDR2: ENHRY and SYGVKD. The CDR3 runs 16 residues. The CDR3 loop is CAISEPQRGGYNEQFF. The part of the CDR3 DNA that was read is TGTGCCATCAGTGAACCACAACGGGGGGGATACAATGAG.

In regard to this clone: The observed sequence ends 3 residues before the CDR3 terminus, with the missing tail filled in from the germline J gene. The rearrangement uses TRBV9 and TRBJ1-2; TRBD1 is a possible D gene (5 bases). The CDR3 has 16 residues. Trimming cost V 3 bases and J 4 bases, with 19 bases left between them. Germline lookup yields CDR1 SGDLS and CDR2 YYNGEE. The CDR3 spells CASSDRQKIPFYGYTF. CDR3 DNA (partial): TGTGCCAGCAGCGACAGACAGAAAATACCGTTCTATGGC.

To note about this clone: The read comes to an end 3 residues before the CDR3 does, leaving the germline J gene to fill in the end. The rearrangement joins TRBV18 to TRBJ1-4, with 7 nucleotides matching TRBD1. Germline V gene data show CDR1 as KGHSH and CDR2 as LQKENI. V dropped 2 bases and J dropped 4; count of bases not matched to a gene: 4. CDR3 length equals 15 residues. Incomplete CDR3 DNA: TGTGCCAGCTCACCAGGGACAGCATTTAATGAAAAA. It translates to CASSPGTAFNEK. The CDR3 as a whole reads CASSPGTAFNEKLFF.

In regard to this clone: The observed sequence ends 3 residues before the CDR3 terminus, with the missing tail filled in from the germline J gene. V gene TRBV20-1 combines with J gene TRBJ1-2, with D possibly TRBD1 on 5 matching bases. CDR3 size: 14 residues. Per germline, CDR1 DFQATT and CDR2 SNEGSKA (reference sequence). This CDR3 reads CSASTPGPGGGYTF. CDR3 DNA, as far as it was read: TGCAGTGCGAGTACTCCGGGGCCCGGGGGGGGC.

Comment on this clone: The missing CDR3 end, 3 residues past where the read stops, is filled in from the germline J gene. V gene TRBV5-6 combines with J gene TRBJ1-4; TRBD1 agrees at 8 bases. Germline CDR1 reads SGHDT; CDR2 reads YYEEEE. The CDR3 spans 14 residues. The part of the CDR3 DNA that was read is TGTGCCAGCAGCAACGGACAGGGATGGTCACCA. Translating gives CASSNGQGWSP. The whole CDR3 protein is CASSNGQGWSPLFF.

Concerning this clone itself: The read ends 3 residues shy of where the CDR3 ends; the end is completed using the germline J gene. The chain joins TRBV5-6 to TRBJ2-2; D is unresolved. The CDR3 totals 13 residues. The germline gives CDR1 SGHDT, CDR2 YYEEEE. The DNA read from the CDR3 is TGTGCCAGCAGCCCTCGACTGAATTCACCG. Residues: CASSPRLNSP. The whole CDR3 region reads CASSPRLNSPLFF.

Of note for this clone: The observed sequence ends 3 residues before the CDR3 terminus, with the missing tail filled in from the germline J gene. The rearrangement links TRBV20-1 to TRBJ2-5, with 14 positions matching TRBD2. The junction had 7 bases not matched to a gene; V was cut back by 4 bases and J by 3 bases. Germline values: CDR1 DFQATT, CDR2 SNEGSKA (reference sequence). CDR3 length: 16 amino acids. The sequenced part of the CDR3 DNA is TGCAGTGCTACATCCGGGACTAGCGGGAGAGAAGAGACC. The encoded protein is CSATSGTSGREET. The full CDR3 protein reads CSATSGTSGREETQYF.

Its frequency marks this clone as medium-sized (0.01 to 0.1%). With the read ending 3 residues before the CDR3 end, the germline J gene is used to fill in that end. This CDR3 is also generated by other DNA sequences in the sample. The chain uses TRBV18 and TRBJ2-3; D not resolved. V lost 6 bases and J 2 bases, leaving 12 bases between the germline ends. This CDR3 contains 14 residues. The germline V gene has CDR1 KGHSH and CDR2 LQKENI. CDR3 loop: CASSPSGYTDTQYF. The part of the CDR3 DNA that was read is TGTGCCAGCTCCCCTTCAGGTTACACAGATACG.

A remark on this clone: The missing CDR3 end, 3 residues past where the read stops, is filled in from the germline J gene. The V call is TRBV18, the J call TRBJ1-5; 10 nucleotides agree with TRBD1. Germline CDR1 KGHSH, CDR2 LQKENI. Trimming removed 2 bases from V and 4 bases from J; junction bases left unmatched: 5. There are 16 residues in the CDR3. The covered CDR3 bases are TGTGCCAGCTCACCATATCCGGACAGGGGGAATCAGCCC. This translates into CASSPYPDRGNQP. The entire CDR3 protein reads CASSPYPDRGNQPQHF.

Incomplete CDR3 DNA: TGTGCCAGCAGCTTAAGGGGAGGCACTGAA. Translating gives CASSLRGGTE. The complete CDR3 sequence is CASSLRGGTEAFF. The chain recombines TRBV11-2 with TRBJ1-1; D might be TRBD1 (5 bases). The CDR3 goes on 3 residues after the read ends, and that part is filled in from the germline J gene. The CDR3 totals 13 residues. Trimming pared 2 bases from V and 4 bases from J, leaving 8 bases between. Per germline, CDR1 SGHAT and CDR2 FQNNGV.

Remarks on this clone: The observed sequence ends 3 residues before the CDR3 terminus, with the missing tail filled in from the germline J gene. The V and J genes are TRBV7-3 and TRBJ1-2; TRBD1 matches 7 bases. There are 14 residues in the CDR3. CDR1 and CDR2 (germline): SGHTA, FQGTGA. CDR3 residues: CASSLTRGADTYTF. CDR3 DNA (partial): TGTGCCAGCAGCTTAACCAGGGGGGCAGATACC. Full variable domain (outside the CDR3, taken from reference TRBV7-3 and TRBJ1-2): GAGVSQTPSNKVTEKGKYVELRCDPISGHTALYWYRQSLGQGPEFLIYFQGTGAADDSGLPNDRFFAVRPEGSVSTLKIQRTERGDSAVYLCASSLTRGADTYTFGSGTRLTVV.